These 18 T cell receptor beta chains originate from one sample sequenced in a study of OX40 agonist ivuxolimab in advanced cancers. Sequencing used immunoSEQ multiplex PCR; TCRdb keeps in-frame clones, though not all of them. This sample has about 73,000 clones; 90% occur once, and the top ten carry roughly 0.56%. This specimen was CD4+ or CD8+ T cells sorted from blood, taken in a trial of the OX40 agonist ivuxolimab. These receptors all come from an adult with an advanced solid tumor such as melanoma, head and neck, liver or kidney cancer.

This clone was observed a handful of times. The V gene is TRBV6-1, the J gene TRBJ1-3; possibly TRBD1 for D (5 bases). With 6 bases removed from V and 4 bases from J, the gap between germline ends came to 16 bases. Germline CDR1 reads MNHNS; CDR2 reads SASEGT. This CDR3 is 15 amino acids long. As DNA, the CDR3 is TGTGCCAGCAGGGAATGGGGGAGAGGAGGAAACACCATATATTTT. The encoded protein is CASREWGRGGNTIYF.

This sequence joins TRBV11-2 and TRBJ1-1; the D gene is possibly TRBD1 (5 bases). Trimming took off 2 bases at V and 1 base at J, with 14 bases between the two ends. CDR1 is SGHAT, CDR2 FQNNGV, per germline. CDR3 length: 16 residues. CDR3 sequence (DNA): TGTGCCAGCAGCTTAAAGACAACCGGGGCGAACACTGAAGCTTTCTTT. Its translation is CASSLKTTGANTEAFF.

This clone is a singleton in its sample. This CDR3 reads CASSLGGLNTEAFF. CDR3 nucleotide sequence: TGCGCCAGCAGCTTAGGGGGGCTGAACACTGAAGCTTTCTTT. The chain couples TRBV5-1 to TRBJ1-1, with D possibly matching TRBD1 (6 bases). From germline, CDR1 is SGHRS and CDR2 YFSETQ. The CDR3 contains 14 residues. Trimming pared 2 bases from V and 0 bases from J, leaving 8 bases between.

This chain joins TRBV7-3 and TRBJ2-1; TRBD1 matches at 11 bases. This CDR3 region has 15 residues. Germline V lookup: CDR1 SGHTA, CDR2 FQGTGA. Unmatched junction bases numbered 3, after V lost 2 bases and J lost 6 bases. In nucleotides, the CDR3 is TGTGCCAGCAGCTTAGGACAGGGGGCCAGCAATGAGCAGTTCTTC. Translating gives CASSLGQGASNEQFF.

This chain's CDR3 is CASERADRTYEQYF. The DNA of the CDR3 is TGTGCCAGCGAACGAGCTGACAGAACCTACGAGCAGTACTTC. This chain links TRBV25-1 with TRBJ2-7; TRBD1 might be the D (5 bases). The CDR3 runs 14 residues. Germline CDR1 MGHDK, CDR2 SYGVNS. The ends were cut back, 8 bases at V and 2 bases at J, with 16 bases in the middle.

This rearrangement joins TRBV11-3 to TRBJ2-1, with TRBD2 matching over 7 bases. The CDR3 sequence is 15 residues long. Germline CDR1 SGHNT, CDR2 YENEEA. Losses at the gene ends were 4 bases for V and 4 bases for J; bases not matched to a gene: 7. CDR3 protein: CASSSQRDSYNEQFF. CDR3 sequence (DNA): TGTGCCAGCAGCTCCCAGCGGGACTCTTACAATGAGCAGTTCTTC.

This clone has a single count. The CDR3 reads CASSEQNNEQFF. CDR3 in DNA: TGTGCCAGCAGTGAACAGAACAATGAGCAGTTCTTC. The chain joins TRBV2 to TRBJ2-1; no clear D. The CDR3 totals 12 residues. Trimming removed 2 bases from V and 5 bases from J, with 4 bases in between. Germline CDR1 and CDR2: SNHLY and FYNNEI. The full variable domain, its missing parts supplied by reference TRBV2 and TRBJ2-1, is EPEVTQTPSHQVTQMGQEVILRCVPISNHLYFYWYRQILGQKVEFLVSFYNNEISEKSEIFDDQFSVERPDGSNFTLKIRSTKLEDSAMYFCASSEQNNEQFFGPGTRLTVL.

The chain combines TRBV28 with TRBJ2-1, with 8 bases aligning to TRBD1. The CDR3 consists of 15 residues. After removal of 3 bases from V and 2 bases from J, the junction contained 3 bases not matched to a gene. Germline CDR1 and CDR2: MDHEN and SYDVKM. The CDR3 region has the DNA TGTGCCAGCAGTTTCCGGGACAGGCCCTACAATGAGCAGTTCTTC. It encodes CASSFRDRPYNEQFF.

The chain carries TRBV4-1 and TRBJ2-1, with 7 bases lining up with TRBD1. In germline, CDR1 is MGHRA, CDR2 YSYEKL. CDR3 length equals 15 residues. The ends lost 4 bases at V and 0 bases at J; junction bases unmatched: 3. CDR3 nucleotides: TGCGCCAGCAGCCCGGGACAGAGCTCCTACAATGAGCAGTTCTTC. This encodes CASSPGQSSYNEQFF.

The V and J genes are TRBV6-5 and TRBJ2-3, with 12 bases lining up with TRBD2. This CDR3 is 14 amino acids long. From germline, CDR1 is MNHEY and CDR2 SVGAGI. After removal of 4 bases from V and 7 bases from J, the junction contained 3 bases not matched to a gene. DNA of the CDR3: TGTGCCAGCAGTTTGACTAGCGGGAGTTATACGCAGTATTTT. It translates to CASSLTSGSYTQYF.

The chain joins TRBV10-3 to TRBJ2-7, with no clear D. In germline, CDR1 is ENHRY, CDR2 SYGVKD. V lost 3 bases to trimming and J lost 3 bases, with 3 bases between them. CDR3 length: 11 amino acids. CDR3 region: CAISDYYEQYF. CDR3 in DNA: TGTGCCATCAGTGATTACTACGAGCAGTACTTC.

V and J are TRBV19 and TRBJ2-7; 9 bases align to TRBD1. CDR3 length: 14 residues. V lost 1 base, J lost 6 bases, and 4 bases stayed unmatched. Germline V gives CDR1 LNHDA, CDR2 SQIVND (reference sequence). The CDR3 region has the DNA TGTGCCAGTAGTATAGGGGGACAGGGTGCCGAGCAGTACTTC. It encodes CASSIGGQGAEQYF.

This sequence joins TRBV15 and TRBJ2-5; D gene unclear. Germline assignment: CDR1 LNHNV and CDR2 YYDKDF (reference sequence). The CDR3 is 13 residues long. V lost 5 bases and J lost 1, with 8 bases in between. The CDR3: CATSSGSQETQYF. The CDR3 nucleotides are TGTGCCACCAGCTCAGGCAGCCAAGAGACCCAGTACTTC.

The rearrangement joins TRBV15 to TRBJ1-1; 7 nucleotides agree with TRBD1. The CDR3 totals 15 residues. V lost 1 base to trimming and J lost 1 base; unmatched junction nucleotides: 3. Germline CDR1 is LNHNV and CDR2 is YYDKDF (reference sequence). This CDR3 is CATSRGGQENTEAFF. The DNA for the CDR3 is TGTGCCACCAGCAGAGGCGGACAGGAGAACACTGAAGCTTTCTTT.

The gene calls are TRBV5-4 and TRBJ2-5, with 8 bases lining up with TRBD1. With 6 bases clipped from V and 5 bases from J, the junction kept 12 bases outside the gene matches. This CDR3 region has 15 residues. Germline V gene lookup returns CDR1 SGHNT and CDR2 YYREEE (reference sequence). The CDR3 bases are TGTGCCAGCACCCAGAGGGCAGGGGGCCGGGAGACCCAGTACTTC. Residues: CASTQRAGGRETQYF. Full variable domain (outside the CDR3, taken from reference TRBV5-4 and TRBJ2-5): ETGVTQSPTHLIKTRGQQVTLRCSSQSGHNTVSWYQQALGQGPQFIFQYYREEENGRGNFPPRFSGLQFPNYSSELNVNALELDDSALYLCASTQRAGGRETQYFGPGTRLLVL.

The chain joins TRBV11-1 to TRBJ2-1; 8 nucleotides agree with TRBD1. After removal of 5 bases from V and 5 bases from J, the junction contained 11 bases not matched to a gene. The CDR3 runs 16 residues. The germline V gene has CDR1 SGHAT and CDR2 FQDESV (reference sequence). CDR3 sequence: CASSHRLDRVDNEQFF. CDR3 nucleotides: TGTGCCAGCAGCCACCGCCTGGACAGGGTGGACAATGAGCAGTTCTTC.

The chain employs TRBV2 and TRBJ2-1; D might be TRBD2 (6 bases). The CDR3 runs to 17 residues. V dropped 6 bases and J dropped 3 bases, with 21 bases sitting between them. CDR1 is SNHLY, CDR2 FYNNEI, per germline. CDR3 sequence (DNA): TGTGCCAGCAGCAAGTGGGGCGGTAGCGGAAGCTACAATGAGCAGTTCTTC. Translating gives CASSKWGGSGSYNEQFF.

CDR3 protein: CASSEGLRGDGYTF. The DNA for the CDR3 is TGTGCCAGCAGTGAAGGTTTAAGGGGGGATGGCTACACCTTC. The chain uses TRBV2 and TRBJ1-2; tentative D call: TRBD1 (6 bases). The CDR3 runs to 14 residues. From germline, CDR1 is SNHLY and CDR2 FYNNEI. Trimming took off 1 base at V and 6 bases at J, with 12 bases between the two ends.